This TCR beta chain was identified during a study of OX40 agonist ivuxolimab in advanced cancers. V lost 2 bases to trimming and J lost 3 bases; unmatched junction nucleotides: 7. Germline V gives CDR1 SGHDT, CDR2 YYEEEE. There are 16 residues in the CDR3. TCRdb's table, derived via immunoSEQ multiplex PCR, lists solely in-frame clones and lacks some. The profile covers roughly 86,000 clones, with 92% appearing a single time and approximately 1.2% taken by the ten largest. V gene TRBV5-6 combines with J gene TRBJ2-3, with 9 bases matching TRBD2. Source: CD4+ or CD8+ T cells sorted from blood, taken in a trial of the OX40 agonist ivuxolimab. The source of this sequence is an adult with an advanced solid tumor such as melanoma, head and neck, liver or kidney cancer. CDR3 coding DNA: TGTGCCAGCAGCTTTAGCGGGAGAGTTCGGACAGATACGCAGTATTTT. This codes for CASSFSGRVRTDTQYF.